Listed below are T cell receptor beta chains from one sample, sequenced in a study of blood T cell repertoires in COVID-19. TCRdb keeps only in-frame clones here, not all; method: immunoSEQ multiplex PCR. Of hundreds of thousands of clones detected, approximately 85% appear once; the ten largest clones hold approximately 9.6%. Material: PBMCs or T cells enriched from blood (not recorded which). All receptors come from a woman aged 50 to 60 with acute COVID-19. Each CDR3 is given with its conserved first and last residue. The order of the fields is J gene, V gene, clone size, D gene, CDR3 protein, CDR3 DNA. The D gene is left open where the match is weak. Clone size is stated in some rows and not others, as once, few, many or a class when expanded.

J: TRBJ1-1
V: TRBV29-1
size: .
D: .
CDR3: CSVVRGDGEAFF
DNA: TGCAGCGTTGTGCGGGGTGACGGTGAAGCTTTCTTT

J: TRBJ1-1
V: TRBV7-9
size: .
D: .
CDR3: CASSSSMGVVNTEAFF
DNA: TGTGCCAGCAGCTCATCAATGGGAGTTGTGAACACTGAAGCTTTCTTT

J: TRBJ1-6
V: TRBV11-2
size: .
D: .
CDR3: CASSLDTIGVGNSPLHF
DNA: TGTGCCAGCAGCTTAGATACGATCGGGGTTGGAAATTCACCCCTCCACTTT

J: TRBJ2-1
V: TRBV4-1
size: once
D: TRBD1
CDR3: CASSQAQTGAMYNEQFF
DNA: TGCGCCAGCAGCCAAGCCCAGACAGGGGCCATGTACAATGAGCAGTTCTTC

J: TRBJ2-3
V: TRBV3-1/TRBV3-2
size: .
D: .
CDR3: CASSQDWSRGTDTQYF
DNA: TGTGCCAGCAGCCAAGATTGGTCCCGGGGGACAGATACGCAGTATTTT

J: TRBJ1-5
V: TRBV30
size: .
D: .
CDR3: CAWSAGRGQPQHF
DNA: TGTGCCTGGAGTGCGGGGAGAGGTCAGCCCCAGCATTTT

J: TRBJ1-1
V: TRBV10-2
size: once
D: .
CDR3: CASSEPGHNTEAFF
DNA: TGCGCCAGCAGTGAGCCTGGACACAACACTGAAGCTTTCTTT

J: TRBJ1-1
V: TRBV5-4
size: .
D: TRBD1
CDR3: CASSLGQETNTEAFF
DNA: TGTGCCAGCAGCCTAGGACAGGAAACGAACACTGAAGCTTTCTTT

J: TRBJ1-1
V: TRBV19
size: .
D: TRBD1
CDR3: CASSVRDRGTEAFF
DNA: TGTGCCAGTAGTGTACGGGACAGGGGCACTGAAGCTTTCTTT

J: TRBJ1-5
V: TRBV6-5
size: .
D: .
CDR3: CASSPTGTPNQPQHF
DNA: TGTGCCAGCAGTCCCACGGGGACTCCGAATCAGCCCCAGCATTTT

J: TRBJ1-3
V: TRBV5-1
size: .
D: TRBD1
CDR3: CASSQTGSGNTIYF
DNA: TGCGCCAGCAGCCAGACAGGGTCTGGAAACACCATATATTTT

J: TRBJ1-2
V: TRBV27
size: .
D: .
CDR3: CASSLSRANYGYTF
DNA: TGTGCCAGCAGTTTAAGCAGGGCTAACTATGGCTACACCTTC

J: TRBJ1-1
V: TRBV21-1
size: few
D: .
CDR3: CASSGDRVGIQAFF
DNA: TGTGCCAGCAGCGGGGACAGGGTAGGGATACAAGCTTTCTTT

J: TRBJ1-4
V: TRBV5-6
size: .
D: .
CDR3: CASSLGSEKLFF
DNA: TGTGCCAGCAGCTTGGGGAGCGAAAAACTGTTTTTT

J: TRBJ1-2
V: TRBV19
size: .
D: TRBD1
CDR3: CASSPGRDRGPYGYTF
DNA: TGTGCCAGTAGTCCTGGACGGGACAGGGGGCCCTATGGCTACACCTTC

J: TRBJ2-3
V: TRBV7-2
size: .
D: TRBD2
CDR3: CASSLRLAGPGTDTQYF
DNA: TGTGCCAGCAGCCTGAGACTAGCGGGCCCAGGCACAGATACGCAGTATTTT

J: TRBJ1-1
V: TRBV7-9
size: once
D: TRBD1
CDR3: CASSSTRDRASNTEAFF
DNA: TGTGCCAGCAGCTCAACCCGGGACAGGGCTTCGAACACTGAAGCTTTCTTT

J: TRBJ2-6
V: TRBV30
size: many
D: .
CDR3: CAWSGSGANVLTF
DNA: TGTGCCTGGAGTGGCAGTGGGGCCAACGTCCTGACTTTC

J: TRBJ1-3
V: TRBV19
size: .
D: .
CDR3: CASSTELSSGNTIYF
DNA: TGTGCCAGTAGTACCGAACTGAGCTCTGGAAACACCATATATTTT

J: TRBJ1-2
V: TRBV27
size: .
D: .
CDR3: CASSFQGTYGYTF
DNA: TGTGCCAGCAGTTTCCAGGGTACCTATGGCTACACCTTC

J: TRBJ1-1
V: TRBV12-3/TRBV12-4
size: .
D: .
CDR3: CASNSGTSSEAFF
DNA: TGTGCCAGCAATTCTGGGACAAGCTCTGAAGCTTTCTTT

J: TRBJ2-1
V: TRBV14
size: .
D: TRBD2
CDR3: CASSRQRGGRNEQFF
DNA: TGTGCCAGCAGCCGACAGCGGGGGGGCCGCAATGAGCAGTTCTTC

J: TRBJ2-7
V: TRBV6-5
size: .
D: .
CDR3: CASRRQAEGEQYF
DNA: TGTGCCAGCAGGAGACAGGCCGAGGGTGAGCAGTACTTC

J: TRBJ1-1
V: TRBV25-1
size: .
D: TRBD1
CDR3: CASSGTGATEAFF
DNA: TGTGCCAGCAGTGGAACAGGGGCCACTGAAGCTTTCTTT

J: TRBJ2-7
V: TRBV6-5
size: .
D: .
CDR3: CASGSGGHEQYF
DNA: TGTGCCAGCGGATCGGGGGGCCACGAGCAGTACTTC

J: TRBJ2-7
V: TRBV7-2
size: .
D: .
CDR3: CASSLGPSSYEQYF
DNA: TGTGCCAGCAGCTTAGGGCCCAGCTCCTACGAGCAGTACTTC

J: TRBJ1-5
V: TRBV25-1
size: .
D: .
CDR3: CASSGNRVSNQPQHF
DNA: TGTGCCAGCAGTGGGAACAGGGTGAGCAATCAGCCCCAGCATTTT

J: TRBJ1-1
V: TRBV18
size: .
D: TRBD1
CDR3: CASSLTDRAVTEAFF
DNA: TGTGCCAGCTCACTTACCGACAGGGCGGTCACTGAAGCTTTCTTT

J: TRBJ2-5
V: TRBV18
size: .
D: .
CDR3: CASSPPQEVTQYF
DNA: TGTGCCAGCTCACCACCTCAGGAGGTGACCCAGTACTTC

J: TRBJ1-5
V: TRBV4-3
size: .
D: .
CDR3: CASSRNRASNQPQHF
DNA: TGCGCCAGCAGCCGCAACAGGGCAAGCAATCAGCCCCAGCATTTT

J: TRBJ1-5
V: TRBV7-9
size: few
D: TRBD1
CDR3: CASSFGDRGYQPQHF
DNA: TGTGCCAGCAGCTTCGGTGACAGGGGATATCAGCCCCAGCATTTT

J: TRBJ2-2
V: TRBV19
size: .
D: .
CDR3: CASSNTGVNTGELFF
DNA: TGTGCCAGTAGTAACACAGGCGTGAACACCGGGGAGCTGTTTTTT

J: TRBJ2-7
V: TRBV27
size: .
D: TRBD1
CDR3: CASTPTGVYEQYF
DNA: TGTGCCAGCACGCCGACAGGGGTCTACGAGCAGTACTTC

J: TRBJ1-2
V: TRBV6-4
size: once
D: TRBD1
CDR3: CASSESGTGNGYTF
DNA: TGTGCCAGCAGTGAGTCGGGGACAGGGAATGGCTACACCTTC

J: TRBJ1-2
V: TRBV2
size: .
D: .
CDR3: CASSQTGVNYGYTF
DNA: TGTGCCAGCAGTCAGACAGGAGTTAACTATGGCTACACCTTC

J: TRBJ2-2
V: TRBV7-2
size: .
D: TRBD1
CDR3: CASSFTGTANTGELFF
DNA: TGTGCCAGCAGCTTTACCGGGACAGCGAACACCGGGGAGCTGTTTTTT

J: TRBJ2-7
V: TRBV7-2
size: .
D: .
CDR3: CASSWEASSYEQYF
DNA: TGTGCCAGCAGCTGGGAGGCGAGCTCCTACGAGCAGTACTTC

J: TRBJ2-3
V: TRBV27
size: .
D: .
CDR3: CASSLQGPLTDTQYF
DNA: TGTGCCAGCAGCCTCCAGGGCCCCTTGACAGATACGCAGTATTTT

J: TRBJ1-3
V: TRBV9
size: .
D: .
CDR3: CASSPQGLSGNTIYF
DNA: TGTGCCAGCAGCCCCCAGGGACTCTCTGGAAACACCATATATTTT

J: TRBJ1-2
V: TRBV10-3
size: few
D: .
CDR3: CAIQLTNPQGYTF
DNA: TGTGCCATCCAGCTGACAAATCCCCAGGGCTACACCTTC

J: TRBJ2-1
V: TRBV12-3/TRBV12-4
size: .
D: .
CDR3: CASRHIGGEQFF
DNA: TGTGCCAGCAGGCATATCGGAGGTGAGCAGTTCTTC

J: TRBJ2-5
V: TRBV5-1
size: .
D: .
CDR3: CASSLKGGQETQYF
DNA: TGCGCCAGCAGCTTAAAAGGAGGACAAGAGACCCAGTACTTC

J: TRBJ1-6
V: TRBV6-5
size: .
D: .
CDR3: CASSSASRTYNSPLHF
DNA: TGTGCCAGCAGTTCCGCCTCGAGAACCTATAATTCACCCCTCCACTTT

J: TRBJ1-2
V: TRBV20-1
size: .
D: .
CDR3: CSASPSLLLGYTF
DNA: TGCAGTGCTAGTCCGTCCCTCCTCTTAGGCTACACCTTC

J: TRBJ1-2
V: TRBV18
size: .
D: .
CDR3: CASSRGREGYGYTF
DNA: TGTGCCAGCTCACGTGGCAGGGAGGGCTATGGCTACACCTTC

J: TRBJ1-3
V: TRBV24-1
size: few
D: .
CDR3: CATSEIGAVYTIYF
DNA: TGTGCCACCAGTGAGATTGGGGCGGTGTACACCATATATTTT

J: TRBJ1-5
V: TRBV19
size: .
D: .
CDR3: CASSIGGQGNQPQHF
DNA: TGTGCCAGTAGTATAGGGGGGCAGGGTAATCAGCCCCAGCATTTT

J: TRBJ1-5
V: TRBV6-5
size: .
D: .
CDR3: CASRKQGDSNQPQHF
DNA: TGTGCCAGCAGGAAACAGGGAGACAGCAATCAGCCCCAGCATTTT

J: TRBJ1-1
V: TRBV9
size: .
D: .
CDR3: CASSVVVEGWTEAFF
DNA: TGTGCCAGCAGCGTAGTTGTGGAGGGTTGGACTGAAGCTTTCTTT

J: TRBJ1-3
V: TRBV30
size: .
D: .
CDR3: CAWRYSGNTIYF
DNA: TGTGCCTGGAGGTACTCTGGAAACACCATATATTTT

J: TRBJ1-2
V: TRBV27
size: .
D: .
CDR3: CASSLTYRHGYTF
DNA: TGTGCCAGCAGTTTAACATATCGCCATGGCTACACCTTC

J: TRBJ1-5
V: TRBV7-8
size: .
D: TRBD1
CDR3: CASSLRTGGRNQPQHF
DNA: TGTGCCAGCAGCCTTAGGACAGGGGGCCGCAATCAGCCCCAGCATTTT

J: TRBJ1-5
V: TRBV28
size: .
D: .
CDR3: CASSLWGAGPRLGSQHF
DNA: TGTGCCAGCAGTTTATGGGGGGCAGGGCCCCGTTTAGGGTCCCAGCATTTT